This TCR beta chain came from a study of blood T cell repertoires in COVID-19. On the study more broadly: PBMCs, B-cell-depleted T cells, or T cells provided the cDNA or gDNA that made up the material.

This CDR3 contains 19 residues. Germline V gives CDR1 LGHDT, CDR2 YNNKEL (reference sequence). V shed 4 bases and J 0 bases; nucleotides not matched to a gene: 8. The table lists this clone with a count of one. Seattle patients were enrolled while actively infected and followed longitudinally. Profiled with immunoSEQ multiplex PCR; TCRdb holds only in-frame clones, not every one. The table shows about 480,000 clones, with 80% to 90% occurring only once. This sequence was found in a young man with COVID-19, enrolled during active disease. The chain couples TRBV3-1 (or the pseudogene TRBV3-2) to TRBJ2-6; TRBD2 matches 11 bases. Sequencing was done on a sample of peripheral blood. The CDR3 nucleotides are TGTGCCAGCAGCCCCCTACTAGCGGGGGCGTTCTCTGGGGCCAACGTCCTGACTTTC. The encoded protein is CASSPLLAGAFSGANVLTF.